What follows is one T cell receptor beta chain and its context. Its antigen is unknown. The assay was immunoSEQ multiplex PCR, and TCRdb's table has in-frame clones only and misses some. The sample yields about 99,000 clones, about 94% seen once. The entry originates in a study of T cell responses to AZD1222 COVID-19 vaccine. Study-wide results and caveats: Per reports, nearly half of all spike-specific TCRs target regions that are unmutated in variants.

The CDR3 sequence is 13 residues long. V was shortened by 4 bases and J by 3 bases, with 9 bases between the two germline ends. CDR1 is LGHDT and CDR2 is YNNKEL in the germline V gene (reference sequence). Sequencing used peripheral blood, obtained on day 0 of AZD1222 vaccination. This sequence originates from an adult in good health. The chain uses TRBV3-1 (or the pseudogene TRBV3-2) and TRBJ1-1; D gene uncertain. This chain's CDR3 is CASSPDIDTEAFF. The CDR3 DNA reads TGTGCCAGCAGCCCCGACATCGACACTGAAGCTTTCTTT.